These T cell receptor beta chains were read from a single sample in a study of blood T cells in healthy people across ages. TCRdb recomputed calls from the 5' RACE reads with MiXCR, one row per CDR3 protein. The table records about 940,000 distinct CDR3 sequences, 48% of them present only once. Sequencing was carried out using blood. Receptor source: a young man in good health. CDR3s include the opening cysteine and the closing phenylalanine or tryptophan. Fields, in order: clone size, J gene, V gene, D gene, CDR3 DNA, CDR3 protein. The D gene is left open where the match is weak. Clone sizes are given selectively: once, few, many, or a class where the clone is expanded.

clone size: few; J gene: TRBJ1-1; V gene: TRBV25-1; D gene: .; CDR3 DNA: TGTGCCAGCAGGACAAACAGGGTGATGAACACTGAAGCTTTCTTT; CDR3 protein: CASRTNRVMNTEAFF
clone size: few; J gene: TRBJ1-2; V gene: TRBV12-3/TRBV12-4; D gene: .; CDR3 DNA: TGTGCCAGCAGTCCAATCGGAGAAGGGATCAACTATGGCTACACCTTC; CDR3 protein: CASSPIGEGINYGYTF
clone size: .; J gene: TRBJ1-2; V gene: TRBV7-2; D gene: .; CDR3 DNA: TGTGCCAGCAGCTCCCGTTTGGGGGCTACTAACTATGGCTACACCTTC; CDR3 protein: CASSSRLGATNYGYTF
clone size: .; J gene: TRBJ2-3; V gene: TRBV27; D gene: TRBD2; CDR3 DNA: TGTGCCAGCAGTTTATCAGCGGGGGGCCGTAAAGATACGCAGTATTTT; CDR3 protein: CASSLSAGGRKDTQYF
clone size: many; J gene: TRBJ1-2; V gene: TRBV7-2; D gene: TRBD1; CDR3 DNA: TGTGCCAGCAGCTTAGAGGGGGCCAGAGCTAACTATGGCTACACCTTC; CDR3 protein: CASSLEGARANYGYTF
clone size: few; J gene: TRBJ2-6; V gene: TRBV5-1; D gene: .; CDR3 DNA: TGCGCCAGTACAGGGTACTCTGGGGCCAACGTCCTGACTTTC; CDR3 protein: CASTGYSGANVLTF
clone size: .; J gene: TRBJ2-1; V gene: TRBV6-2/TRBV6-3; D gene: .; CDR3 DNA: TGTGCCAGCAGCCCTATGGGGGGTCCCTACAATGAGCAGTTCTTC; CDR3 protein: CASSPMGGPYNEQFF
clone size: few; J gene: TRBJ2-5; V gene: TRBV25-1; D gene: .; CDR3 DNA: TGTGCCAGCAGTGAAGTAGGAGAAGAGACCCAGTACTTC; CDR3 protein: CASSEVGEETQYF
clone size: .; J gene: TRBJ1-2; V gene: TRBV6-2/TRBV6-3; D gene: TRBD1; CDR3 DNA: TGTGCCAGGACAGGGTATGGCTACACCTTC; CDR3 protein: CARTGYGYTF
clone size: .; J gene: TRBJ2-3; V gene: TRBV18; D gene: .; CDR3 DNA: TGTGCCAGCACCGACGGCGGGGCGAGCACAGATACGCAGTATTTT; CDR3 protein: CASTDGGASTDTQYF
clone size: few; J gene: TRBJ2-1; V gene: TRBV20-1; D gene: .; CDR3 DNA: TGCAGTGCGATCCGGGACTCTTACAATGAGCAGTTCTTC; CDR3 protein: CSAIRDSYNEQFF
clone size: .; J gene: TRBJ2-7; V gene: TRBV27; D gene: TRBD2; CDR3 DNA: TGTGCCGGCTCACGGACTAGCGGGGGCATCTACGAGCAGTACTTC; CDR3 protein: CAGSRTSGGIYEQYF
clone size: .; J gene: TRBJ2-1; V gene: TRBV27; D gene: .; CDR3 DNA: TGTGCCAGCAGTCCGGACTCCTACGAGCAGTTCTTC; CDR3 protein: CASSPDSYEQFF
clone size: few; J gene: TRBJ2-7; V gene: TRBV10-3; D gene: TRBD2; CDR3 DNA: TGTGCCATCGGCGGACTAGCGGGGGGCTCCTACGAGCAGTACTTC; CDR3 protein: CAIGGLAGGSYEQYF
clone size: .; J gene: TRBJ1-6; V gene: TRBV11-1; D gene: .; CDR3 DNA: TGTGCCAGCAGCCGTCGGGGAAATCCCCTCCACTTT; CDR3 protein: CASSRRGNPLHF
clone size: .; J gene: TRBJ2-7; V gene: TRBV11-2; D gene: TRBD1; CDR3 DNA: TGTGCCAGCAGCTCGCCCCGGGACAGAGCCCTAGAGCAGTACTTC; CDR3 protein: CASSSPRDRALEQYF
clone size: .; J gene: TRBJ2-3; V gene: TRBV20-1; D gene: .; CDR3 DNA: TGCAGTGCTAGAACAGCGGTTAACACAGATACGCAGTATTTT; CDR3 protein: CSARTAVNTDTQYF
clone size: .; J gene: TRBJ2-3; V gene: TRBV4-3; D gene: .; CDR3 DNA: TGCGCCAGCGGCCAAGATCCAGCGTGCGACCCAAGCACAGATACGCAGTATTTT; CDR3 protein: CASGQDPACDPSTDTQYF
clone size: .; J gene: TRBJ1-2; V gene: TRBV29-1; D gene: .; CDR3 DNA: TGCAGCGTTGAAGATGACACCCACTATGGCTACACCTTC; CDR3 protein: CSVEDDTHYGYTF
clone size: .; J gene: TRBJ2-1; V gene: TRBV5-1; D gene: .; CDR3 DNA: TGCGCCAGCAGCTTAAGTGGGTCGACAAGCAATGAGCAGTTCTTC; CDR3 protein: CASSLSGSTSNEQFF
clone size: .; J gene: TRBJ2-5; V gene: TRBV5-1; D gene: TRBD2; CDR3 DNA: TGCGCCAGCAGCTTGGCCCTAACGGCGGGGGTCGATGAGACCCAGTACTTC; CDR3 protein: CASSLALTAGVDETQYF
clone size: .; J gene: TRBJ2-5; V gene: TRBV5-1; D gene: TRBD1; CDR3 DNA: TGCGCCAGCAGTTATCTCAGGGGGTCCCAAGAGACCCAGTACTTC; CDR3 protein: CASSYLRGSQETQYF
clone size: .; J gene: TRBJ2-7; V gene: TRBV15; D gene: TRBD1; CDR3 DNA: TGTGCCACCAGCCCGCGGACAGGGAGCATCTACGAGCAGTACTTC; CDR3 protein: CATSPRTGSIYEQYF
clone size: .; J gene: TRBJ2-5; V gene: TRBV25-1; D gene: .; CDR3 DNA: TGTGCCAGCAACACCGGGACCTATATCGCAGAGACCCAGTACTTC; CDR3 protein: CASNTGTYIAETQYF
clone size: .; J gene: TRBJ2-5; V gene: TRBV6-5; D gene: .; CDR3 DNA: TGTGCCAGCCTAGGAGGGGACCCCAAAGAGACCCAGTACTTC; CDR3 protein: CASLGGDPKETQYF
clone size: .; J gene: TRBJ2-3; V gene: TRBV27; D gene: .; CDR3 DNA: TGTGCCAGCAGCTCCTCCCGACTCCTCACAGATACGCAGTATTTT; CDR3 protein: CASSSSRLLTDTQYF
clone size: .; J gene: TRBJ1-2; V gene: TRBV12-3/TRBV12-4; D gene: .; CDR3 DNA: TGTGCCAGCACCCCGGGCGGGGTGAGAGGCTACACCTTC; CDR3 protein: CASTPGGVRGYTF